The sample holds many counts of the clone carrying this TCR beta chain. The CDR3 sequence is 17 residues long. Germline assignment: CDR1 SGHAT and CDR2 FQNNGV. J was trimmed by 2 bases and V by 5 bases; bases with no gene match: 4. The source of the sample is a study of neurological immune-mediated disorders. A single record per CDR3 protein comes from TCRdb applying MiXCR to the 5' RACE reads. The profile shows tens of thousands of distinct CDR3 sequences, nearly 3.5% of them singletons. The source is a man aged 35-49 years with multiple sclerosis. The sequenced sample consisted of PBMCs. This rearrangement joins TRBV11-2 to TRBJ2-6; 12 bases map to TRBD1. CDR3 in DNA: TGTGCCAGCAGCGGCCGGGACAGGGGGCCTGGGGCCAACGTCCTGACTTTC. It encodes CASSGRDRGPGANVLTF.